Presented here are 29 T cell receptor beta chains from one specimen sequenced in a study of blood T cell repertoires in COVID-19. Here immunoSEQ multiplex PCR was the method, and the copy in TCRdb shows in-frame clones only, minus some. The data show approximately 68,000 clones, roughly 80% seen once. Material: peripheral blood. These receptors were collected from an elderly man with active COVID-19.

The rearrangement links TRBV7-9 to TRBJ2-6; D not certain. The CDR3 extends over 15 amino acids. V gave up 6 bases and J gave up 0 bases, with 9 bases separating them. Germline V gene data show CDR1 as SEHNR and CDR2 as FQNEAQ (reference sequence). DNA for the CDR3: TGTGCCAGCAGACCCCCGAGCTCTGGGGCCAACGTCCTGACTTTC. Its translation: CASRPPSSGANVLTF.

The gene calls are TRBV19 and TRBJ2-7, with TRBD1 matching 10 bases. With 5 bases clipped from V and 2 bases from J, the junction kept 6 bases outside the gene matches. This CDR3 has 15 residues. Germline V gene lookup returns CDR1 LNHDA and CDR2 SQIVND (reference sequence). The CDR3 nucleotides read TGTGCCAGTAGTTCCAGGACAGGGGGGACCTACGAGCAGTACTTC. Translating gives CASSSRTGGTYEQYF.

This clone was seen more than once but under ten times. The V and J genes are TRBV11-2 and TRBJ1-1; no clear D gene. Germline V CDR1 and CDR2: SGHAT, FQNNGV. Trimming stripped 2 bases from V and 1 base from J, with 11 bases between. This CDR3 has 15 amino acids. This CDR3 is CASSLLGRQNTEAFF. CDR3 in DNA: TGTGCCAGCAGCTTACTCGGAAGACAGAACACTGAAGCTTTCTTT.

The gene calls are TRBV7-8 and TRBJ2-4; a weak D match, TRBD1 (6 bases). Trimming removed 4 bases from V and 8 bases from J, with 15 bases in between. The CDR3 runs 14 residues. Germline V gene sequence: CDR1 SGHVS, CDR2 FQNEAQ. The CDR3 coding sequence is TGTGCCAGCAGCTCCGCGGACAGTCGGGACATTCAGTACTTC. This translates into CASSSADSRDIQYF.

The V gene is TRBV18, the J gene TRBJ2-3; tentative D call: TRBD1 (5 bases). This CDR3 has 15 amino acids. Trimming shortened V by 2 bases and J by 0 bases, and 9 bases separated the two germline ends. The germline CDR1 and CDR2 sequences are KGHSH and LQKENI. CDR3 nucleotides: TGTGCCAGCTCACCAACTCAGGGTAGCACAGATACGCAGTATTTT. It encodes CASSPTQGSTDTQYF.

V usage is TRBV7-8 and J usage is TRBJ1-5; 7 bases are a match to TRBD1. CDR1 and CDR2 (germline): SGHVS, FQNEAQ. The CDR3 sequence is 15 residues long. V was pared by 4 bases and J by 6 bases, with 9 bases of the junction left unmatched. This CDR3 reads CASSYMTGIGQPQHF. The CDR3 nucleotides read TGTGCCAGCAGCTACATGACAGGGATTGGTCAGCCCCAGCATTTT.

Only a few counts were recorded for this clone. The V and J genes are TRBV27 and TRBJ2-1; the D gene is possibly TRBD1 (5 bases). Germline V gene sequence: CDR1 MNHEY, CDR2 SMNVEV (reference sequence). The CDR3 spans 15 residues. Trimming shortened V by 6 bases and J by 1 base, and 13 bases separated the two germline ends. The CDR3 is CASRKIRVSYNEQFF. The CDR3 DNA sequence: TGTGCCAGCAGAAAGATCAGGGTGTCCTACAATGAGCAGTTCTTC.

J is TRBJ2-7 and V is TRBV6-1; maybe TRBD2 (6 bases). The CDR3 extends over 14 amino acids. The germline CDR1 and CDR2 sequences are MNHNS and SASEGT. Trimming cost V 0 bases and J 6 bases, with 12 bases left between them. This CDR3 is CASSEALGGGEQYF. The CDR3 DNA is TGTGCCAGCAGTGAAGCATTGGGGGGAGGCGAGCAGTACTTC.

The CDR3 loop reads CASSQGDRGKYGYTF. CDR3 DNA: TGTGCCAGCAGCCAAGGGGACAGGGGTAAATATGGCTACACCTTC. The genes are TRBV4-2 and TRBJ1-2, with 10 bases lining up with TRBD1. The CDR3 is made up of 15 amino acids. Germline-derived CDR1 and CDR2 are LGHNA and YNFKEQ. V was pared by 1 base and J by 5 bases, with 4 bases of the junction left unmatched.

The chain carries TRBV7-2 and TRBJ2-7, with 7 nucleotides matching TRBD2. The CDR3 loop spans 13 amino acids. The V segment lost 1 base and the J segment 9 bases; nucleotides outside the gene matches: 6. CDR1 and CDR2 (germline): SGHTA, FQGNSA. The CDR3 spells CASSLGTSQAQYF. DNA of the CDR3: TGTGCCAGCAGCTTAGGGACTAGTCAGGCGCAGTACTTC.

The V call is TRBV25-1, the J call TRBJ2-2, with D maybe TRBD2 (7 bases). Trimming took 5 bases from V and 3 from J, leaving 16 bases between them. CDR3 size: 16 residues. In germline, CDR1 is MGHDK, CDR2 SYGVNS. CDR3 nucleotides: TGTGCCAGCAGTCCTAGGGGGAGGGCCTACACCGGGGAGCTGTTTTTT. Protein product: CASSPRGRAYTGELFF.

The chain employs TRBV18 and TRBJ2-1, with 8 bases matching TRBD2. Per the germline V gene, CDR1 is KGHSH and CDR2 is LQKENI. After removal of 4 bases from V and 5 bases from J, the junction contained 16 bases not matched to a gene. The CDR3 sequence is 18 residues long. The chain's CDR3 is CASSLLPLRAGGNNEQFF. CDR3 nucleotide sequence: TGTGCCAGCTCACTGCTCCCTTTGAGGGCGGGAGGCAACAATGAGCAGTTCTTC.

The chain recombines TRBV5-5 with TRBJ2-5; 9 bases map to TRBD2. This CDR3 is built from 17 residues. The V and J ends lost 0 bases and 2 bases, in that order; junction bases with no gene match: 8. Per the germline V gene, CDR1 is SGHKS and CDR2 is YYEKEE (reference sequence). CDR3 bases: TGTGCCAGCAGCTTGGGTGGGGGTAGCGGGGGACAAGAGACCCAGTACTTC. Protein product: CASSLGGGSGGQETQYF.

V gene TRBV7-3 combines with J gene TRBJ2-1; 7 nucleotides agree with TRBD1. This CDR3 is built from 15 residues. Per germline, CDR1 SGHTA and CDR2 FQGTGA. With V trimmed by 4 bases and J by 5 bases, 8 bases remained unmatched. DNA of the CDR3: TGTGCCAGCAGCTCTACACCGGGACAGAACAATGAGCAGTTCTTC. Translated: CASSSTPGQNNEQFF.

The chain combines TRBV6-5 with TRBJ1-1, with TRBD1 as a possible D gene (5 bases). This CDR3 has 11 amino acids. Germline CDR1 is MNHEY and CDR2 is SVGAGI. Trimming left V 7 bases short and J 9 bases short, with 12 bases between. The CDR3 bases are TGTGCCAGCATAACGACAGAAAAAGCTTTCTTT. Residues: CASITTEKAFF.

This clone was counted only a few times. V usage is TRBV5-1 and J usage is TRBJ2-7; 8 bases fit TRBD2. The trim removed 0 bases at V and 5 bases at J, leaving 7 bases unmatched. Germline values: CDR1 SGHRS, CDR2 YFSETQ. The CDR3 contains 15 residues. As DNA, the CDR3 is TGCGCCAGCAGCTTGGGAACGGGAGGGTTCAACGAGCAGTACTTC. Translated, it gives CASSLGTGGFNEQYF.

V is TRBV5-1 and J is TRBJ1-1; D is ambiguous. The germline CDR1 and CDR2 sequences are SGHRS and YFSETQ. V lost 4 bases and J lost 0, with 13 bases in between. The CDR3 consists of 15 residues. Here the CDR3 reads CASSPPSGLNTEAFF. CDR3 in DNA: TGCGCCAGCAGCCCACCGAGCGGGCTGAACACTGAAGCTTTCTTT.

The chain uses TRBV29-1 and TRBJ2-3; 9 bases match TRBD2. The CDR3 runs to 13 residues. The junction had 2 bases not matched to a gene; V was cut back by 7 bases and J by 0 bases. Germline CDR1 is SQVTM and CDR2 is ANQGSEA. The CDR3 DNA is TGCAGCGCGCTAGCGGGGAGCACAGATACGCAGTATTTT. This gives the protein CSALAGSTDTQYF.

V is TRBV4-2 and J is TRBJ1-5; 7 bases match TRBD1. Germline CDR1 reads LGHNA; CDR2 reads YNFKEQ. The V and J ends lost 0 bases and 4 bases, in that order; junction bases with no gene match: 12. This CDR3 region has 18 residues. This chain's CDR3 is CASSQDLVGTVRNQPQHF. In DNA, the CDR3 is TGTGCCAGCAGCCAAGATTTAGTAGGGACAGTTCGTAATCAGCCCCAGCATTTT.

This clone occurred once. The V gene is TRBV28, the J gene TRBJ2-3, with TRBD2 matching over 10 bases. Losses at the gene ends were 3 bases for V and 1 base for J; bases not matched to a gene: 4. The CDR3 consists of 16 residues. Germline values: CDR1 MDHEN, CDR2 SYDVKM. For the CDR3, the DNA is TGTGCCAGCAGTTTCCACGGGACTAGCGGCACAGATACGCAGTATTTT. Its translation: CASSFHGTSGTDTQYF.

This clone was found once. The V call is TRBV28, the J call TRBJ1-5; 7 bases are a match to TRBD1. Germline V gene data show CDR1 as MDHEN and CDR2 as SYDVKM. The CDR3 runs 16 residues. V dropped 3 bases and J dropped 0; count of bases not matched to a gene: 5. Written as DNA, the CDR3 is TGTGCCAGCAGTTTCACCGGGACAGTTAGCAATCAGCCCCAGCATTTT. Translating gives CASSFTGTVSNQPQHF.

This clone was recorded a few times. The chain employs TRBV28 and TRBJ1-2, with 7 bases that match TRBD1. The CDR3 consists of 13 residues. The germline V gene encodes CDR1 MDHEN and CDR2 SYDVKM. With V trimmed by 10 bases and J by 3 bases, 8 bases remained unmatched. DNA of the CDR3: TGTGCCATCTCATCCGGGACAGACTATGGCTACACCTTC. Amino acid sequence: CAISSGTDYGYTF.

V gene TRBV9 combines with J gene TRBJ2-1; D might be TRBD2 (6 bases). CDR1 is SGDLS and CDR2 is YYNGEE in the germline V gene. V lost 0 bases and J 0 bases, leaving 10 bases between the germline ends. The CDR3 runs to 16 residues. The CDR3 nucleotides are TGTGCCAGCAGCGTAGGGGCGGGAAGCTCCTACAATGAGCAGTTCTTC. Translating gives CASSVGAGSSYNEQFF.

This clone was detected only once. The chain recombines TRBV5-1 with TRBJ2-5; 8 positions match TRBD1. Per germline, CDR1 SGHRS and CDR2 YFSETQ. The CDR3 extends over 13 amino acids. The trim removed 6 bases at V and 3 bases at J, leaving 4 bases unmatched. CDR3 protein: CASKKDREETQYF. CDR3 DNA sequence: TGCGCCAGCAAGAAGGACAGGGAAGAGACCCAGTACTTC.

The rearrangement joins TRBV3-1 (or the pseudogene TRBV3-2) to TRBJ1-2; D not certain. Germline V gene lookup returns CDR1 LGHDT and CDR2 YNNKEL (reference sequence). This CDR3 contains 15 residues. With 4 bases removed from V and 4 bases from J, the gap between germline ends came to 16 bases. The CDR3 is CASSLRGYGPYGYTF. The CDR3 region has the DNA TGTGCCAGCAGCCTGCGCGGGTATGGGCCCTATGGCTACACCTTC.

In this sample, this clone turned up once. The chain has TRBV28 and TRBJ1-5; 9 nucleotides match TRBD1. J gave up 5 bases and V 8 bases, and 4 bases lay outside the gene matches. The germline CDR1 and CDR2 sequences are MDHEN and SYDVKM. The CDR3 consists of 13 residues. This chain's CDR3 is CASGTGRHQPQHF. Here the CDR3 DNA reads TGTGCCAGCGGGACAGGGCGACATCAGCCCCAGCATTTT.

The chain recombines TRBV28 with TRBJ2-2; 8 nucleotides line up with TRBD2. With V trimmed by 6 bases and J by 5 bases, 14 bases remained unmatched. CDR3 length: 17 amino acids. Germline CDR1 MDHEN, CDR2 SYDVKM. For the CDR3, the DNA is TGTGCCAGCAGCCGCGAAGGAGCGGGAGAGACAACCGGGGAGCTGTTTTTT. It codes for CASSREGAGETTGELFF.

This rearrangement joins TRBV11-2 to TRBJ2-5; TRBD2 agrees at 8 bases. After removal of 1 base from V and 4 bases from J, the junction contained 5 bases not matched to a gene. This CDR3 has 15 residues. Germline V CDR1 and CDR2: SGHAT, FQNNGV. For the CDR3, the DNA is TGTGCCAGCAGCTTAGGTGGGACTAGAACAGAGACCCAGTACTTC. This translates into CASSLGGTRTETQYF.

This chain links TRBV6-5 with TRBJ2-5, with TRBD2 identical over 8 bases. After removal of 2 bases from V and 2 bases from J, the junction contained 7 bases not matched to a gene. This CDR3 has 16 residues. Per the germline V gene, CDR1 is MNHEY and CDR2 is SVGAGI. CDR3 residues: CASSYAPGRGQETQYF. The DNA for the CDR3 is TGTGCCAGCAGTTACGCCCCCGGGAGGGGGCAAGAGACCCAGTACTTC.